A single sample gave rise to the 2 T cell receptor beta chains below, sequenced in a study of cytomegalovirus exposure and HLA in healthy donors. PCR used 60 Vbeta primers and 13 Jbeta primers. Using immunoSEQ multiplex PCR, the repertoire was profiled, and TCRdb retains in-frame clones only, with some absent. The profile shows 40,000 to 55,000 clones, about 72% of them singletons. The specimen was PBMCs. All receptors come from a man aged 30 to 39 in good health and CMV-seronegative.

The rearrangement links TRBV18 to TRBJ2-5; 8 nucleotides agree with TRBD1. CDR1 is KGHSH and CDR2 is LQKENI in the germline V gene. Trimming took 2 bases from V and 5 from J; bases not matched to a gene: 7. This CDR3 region has 15 residues. CDR3 in amino acids: CASSPNTGGEETQYF. As DNA, the CDR3 is TGTGCCAGCTCACCAAACACAGGGGGAGAGGAGACCCAGTACTTC.

The chain recombines TRBV10-3 with TRBJ1-2; 7 bases fit TRBD1. The CDR3 extends over 12 amino acids. V lost 10 bases to trimming and J lost 8 bases; unmatched junction nucleotides: 10. Germline lookup yields CDR1 ENHRY and CDR2 SYGVKD. The CDR3 sequence: CATHWAGGGYTF. CDR3 DNA sequence: TGTGCCACCCACTGGGCAGGGGGAGGCTACACCTTC.